These 22 T cell receptor beta chains came from one sample sequenced in a study of control samples from healthy donors and cancer patients. TCRdb's copy holds only in-frame clones and misses some; the assay was immunoSEQ multiplex PCR. The repertoire holds some 190,000 clones, with 91% as singletons. Sequencing was performed on blood. These receptor sequences come from a man aged 25-45 years in good health.

This chain joins TRBV6-5 and TRBJ1-3, with a possible D match to TRBD1 (5 bases). The CDR3 extends over 14 amino acids. Trimming pared 6 bases from V and 8 bases from J, leaving 17 bases between. Germline-derived CDR1 and CDR2 are MNHEY and SVGAGI. For the CDR3, the DNA is TGTGCCAGCAGCAACCCGCAGGGACTCGACACCATATATTTT. This encodes CASSNPQGLDTIYF.

V usage is TRBV27 and J usage is TRBJ2-1, with 8 bases that match TRBD1. After removal of 8 bases from V and 5 bases from J, the junction contained 8 bases not matched to a gene. CDR1 and CDR2 (germline): MNHEY, SMNVEV (reference sequence). The CDR3 totals 14 residues. CDR3 protein: CASRPGQVDNEQFF. Here the CDR3 DNA reads TGTGCCAGCCGGCCGGGACAGGTAGACAATGAGCAGTTCTTC.

The rearrangement links TRBV4-1 to TRBJ1-1; 7 bases align to TRBD1. The CDR3 has 14 residues. V shed 4 bases, J shed 1 base, and the junction held 3 bases outside the gene matches. Per germline, CDR1 MGHRA and CDR2 YSYEKL. DNA for the CDR3: TGCGCCAGCAGCCGCCGACAGGGGAACACTGAAGCTTTCTTT. Translating it yields CASSRRQGNTEAFF.

V and J are TRBV18 and TRBJ1-1; D remains ambiguous. This CDR3 is 14 amino acids long. Looked up from germline, CDR1 is KGHSH and CDR2 is LQKENI. Between the trimmed V and J ends, which lost 2 bases and 4 bases, there was a span of 11 bases. In nucleotides, the CDR3 is TGTGCCAGCTCACCAGGCAGATCGGGCACTGAAGCTTTCTTT. It codes for CASSPGRSGTEAFF.

Only one count was recorded for this clone. The gene calls are TRBV11-1 and TRBJ2-2, with D maybe TRBD1 (6 bases). The germline gives CDR1 SGHAT, CDR2 FQDESV (reference sequence). V was clipped by 0 bases and J by 5 bases, with 13 bases between them. The CDR3 extends over 16 amino acids. The CDR3 nucleotides are TGTGCCAGCAGCTTAGCGTACAGGGCTAAAACCGGGGAGCTGTTTTTT. This sequence encodes CASSLAYRAKTGELFF.

V and J are TRBV11-2 and TRBJ1-2; the D gene is possibly TRBD1 (6 bases). There are 14 residues in the CDR3. In germline, CDR1 is SGHAT, CDR2 FQNNGV. The germline V and J ends were trimmed by 5 bases and 0 bases, with 10 bases remaining between them. CDR3 loop: CASSLGGTNYGYTF. Here the CDR3 DNA reads TGTGCCAGCAGCCTAGGGGGAACTAACTATGGCTACACCTTC.

V gene TRBV10-2 combines with J gene TRBJ2-1; D uncertain. This CDR3 is 13 amino acids long. Germline values: CDR1 WSHSY, CDR2 SAAADI. The V end was cut by 6 bases, the J end by 2 bases, with 8 bases between. DNA for the CDR3: TGCGCCAGCAGATCCCCGCCCTACAATGAGCAGTTCTTC. This gives the protein CASRSPPYNEQFF.

This chain connects TRBV19 to TRBJ1-2; 9 bases match TRBD1. Germline V gene sequence: CDR1 LNHDA, CDR2 SQIVND (reference sequence). The CDR3 consists of 16 residues. J lost 0 bases, V lost 5 bases, and 7 bases had no gene match. This CDR3 reads CASSSGTGNTNYGYTF. The DNA for the CDR3 is TGTGCCAGTAGTTCGGGGACAGGGAACACTAACTATGGCTACACCTTC.

The CDR3 here is CASSRGNEKLFF. The CDR3 DNA reads TGTGCCAGCAGCAGGGGTAATGAAAAACTGTTTTTT. The chain links TRBV11-2 to TRBJ1-4; the D gene is possibly TRBD1 (5 bases). Between the trimmed V and J ends, which lost 5 bases and 4 bases, there was a span of 5 bases. Germline V CDR1 and CDR2: SGHAT, FQNNGV. The CDR3 loop spans 12 amino acids.

This rearrangement joins TRBV5-5 to TRBJ2-7, with unresolved D. This CDR3 contains 13 residues. V shed 0 bases and J shed 3 bases, with 7 bases lying between them. The germline V gene has CDR1 SGHKS and CDR2 YYEKEE (reference sequence). As DNA, the CDR3 is TGTGCCAGCAGCTTGGGGGCGAACTACGAGCAGTACTTC. Amino acid sequence: CASSLGANYEQYF. The full variable domain, in which reference TRBV5-5 and TRBJ2-7 provide the parts outside the CDR3, is DAGVTQSPTHLIKTRGQQVTLRCSPISGHKSVSWYQQVLGQGPQFIFQYYEKEERGRGNFPDRFSARQFPNYSSELNVNALLLGDSALYLCASSLGANYEQYFGPGTRLTVT.

The chain employs TRBV6-6 and TRBJ2-6; D is uncertain. Per the germline V gene, CDR1 is MNHNY and CDR2 is SVGAGI (reference sequence). The V gene lost 5 bases and the J gene lost 1 base, with 15 bases spanning the gap. This CDR3 comprises 17 residues. CDR3 amino acids: CASSPTPSVSGANVLTF. CDR3 DNA sequence: TGTGCCAGCAGTCCTACCCCGTCGGTATCTGGGGCCAACGTCCTGACTTTC.

The chain carries TRBV21-1 and TRBJ2-4. TRBV21-1 is given as a pseudogene. The CDR3 runs to 14 residues. CDR3 DNA: TGTGCCTTCCAGAGCAGGGACGTTAAAAACATTCAGTACTTC. This codes for CAFQSRDVKNIQYF.

The chain joins TRBV9 to TRBJ2-3, with D tentatively TRBD1 or TRBD2 (5 bases each). The germline gives CDR1 SGDLS, CDR2 YYNGEE. Trimming stripped 2 bases from V and 2 bases from J, with 18 bases between. CDR3 size: 17 residues. CDR3 sequence: CASSVGETGLVTDTQYF. CDR3 DNA sequence: TGTGCCAGCAGCGTGGGGGAAACAGGCCTCGTCACAGATACGCAGTATTTT.

The genes are TRBV15 and TRBJ2-2, with D uncertain. The CDR3 is 16 amino acids. The V and J ends lost 6 bases and 0 bases respectively, with 14 bases between them. Germline V gives CDR1 LNHNV, CDR2 YYDKDF (reference sequence). The CDR3 here is CATRSVRQTNTGELFF. Written as DNA, the CDR3 is TGTGCCACCAGGTCGGTAAGGCAGACGAACACCGGGGAGCTGTTTTTT.

The rearrangement joins TRBV19 to TRBJ1-2; 7 bases agree with TRBD1. CDR3 length: 14 amino acids. V shed 6 bases and J 5 bases; nucleotides not matched to a gene: 9. Germline assignment: CDR1 LNHDA and CDR2 SQIVND (reference sequence). Here the CDR3 reads CASRGQDGSYGYTF. CDR3 in DNA: TGTGCCAGTAGAGGACAGGATGGGAGTTATGGCTACACCTTC.

This chain uses TRBV12-3 or TRBV12-4 with TRBJ1-2; D is undetermined. The CDR3 is made up of 12 amino acids. V was pared by 3 bases and J by 2 bases, with 4 bases between. The CDR3: CASSFRNYGYTF. The CDR3, as DNA: TGTGCCAGCAGTTTCAGAAACTATGGCTACACCTTC.

This chain joins TRBV6-5 and TRBJ1-6; no firm D call. The CDR3 covers 12 residues. V was cut by 7 bases and J by 6 bases, with 7 bases left in between. Per germline, CDR1 MNHEY and CDR2 SVGAGI. CDR3 residues: CASKVVNSPLHF. The CDR3 DNA follows: TGTGCCAGCAAGGTCGTTAATTCACCCCTCCACTTT.

The chain has TRBV18 and TRBJ1-2, with a possible D match to TRBD1 (5 bases). The CDR3 covers 14 residues. CDR1 and CDR2 (germline): KGHSH, LQKENI. V was clipped by 6 bases and J by 2 bases, with 13 bases between them. As DNA, the CDR3 is TGTGCCAGCTCCCGGGACGGGGCGAACTATGGCTACACCTTC. Translation: CASSRDGANYGYTF.

V is TRBV6-5 and J is TRBJ1-2; 8 bases align to TRBD1. Germline V gives CDR1 MNHEY, CDR2 SVGAGI. V was clipped by 10 bases and J by 7 bases; unmatched bases: 11. The length of the CDR3 is 13 residues. CDR3 residues: CATDRGIWGGYTF. CDR3 nucleotide sequence: TGTGCCACCGACAGGGGAATCTGGGGTGGCTACACCTTC.

This chain joins TRBV23-1 and TRBJ1-1, with 9 bases fitting TRBD1. TRBV23-1 counts as an open reading frame of uncertain function. Unmatched junction bases numbered 6, after V lost 3 bases and J lost 1 base. The CDR3 runs 16 residues. In DNA, the CDR3 is TGCGCCAGCAGTCACTCGGACAGGGGAAAGAACACTGAAGCTTTCTTT. It codes for CASSHSDRGKNTEAFF.

The genes are TRBV29-1 and TRBJ1-1; D uncertain. The germline gives CDR1 SQVTM, CDR2 ANQGSEA. The ends were cut back, 0 bases at V and 2 bases at J, with 19 bases in the middle. The CDR3 sequence is 17 residues long. CDR3 sequence (DNA): TGCAGCGTTGAAGATCGGTCGTGGAACCCAGTAAACACTGAAGCTTTCTTT. Its translation is CSVEDRSWNPVNTEAFF.

The chain uses TRBV29-1 and TRBJ2-7, with D possibly being TRBD1 or TRBD2 (5 bases each). The CDR3 length is 12 residues. Germline V lookup: CDR1 SQVTM, CDR2 ANQGSEA. Trimming took off 5 bases at V and 5 bases at J, with 13 bases between the two ends. CDR3 loop: CSVRGDGHEQYF. The CDR3 DNA sequence: TGCAGCGTTCGAGGGGATGGGCACGAGCAGTACTTC.